What follows describes a single T cell receptor (beta chain). CDR3 size: 16 residues. In germline, CDR1 is MRHNA, CDR2 SNTAGT. After removal of 8 bases from V and 5 bases from J, the junction contained 12 bases not matched to a gene. This entry comes from a study of T cell changes during pregnancy in multiple sclerosis. Method: immunoSEQ multiplex PCR; TCRdb's copy keeps in-frame clones and lacks some. The table has over 60,000 clones, 90% to 95% seen once; the top ten hold less than 0.85%. The gene calls are TRBV6-4 and TRBJ1-2, with 12 bases lining up with TRBD1. This TCR came from a female donor in good health, enrolled as a control in a pregnancy study. The material was peripheral blood, obtained in the third trimester of pregnancy. CDR3: CASSPGQGAQSYGYTF. CDR3 sequence (DNA): TGTGCCAGCTCTCCGGGACAGGGGGCGCAGAGTTATGGCTACACCTTC.